Listed below are T cell receptor beta chains from one sample, sequenced in a study of OX40 agonist ivuxolimab in advanced cancers. The data were produced by immunoSEQ multiplex PCR, yet TCRdb's version contains in-frame clones alone and is incomplete. Among around 100,000 clones, roughly 87% were seen once, and the ten largest hold about 0.3%. Material: CD4+ or CD8+ T cells sorted from blood, obtained in a trial of the OX40 agonist ivuxolimab. Receptor source: an adult with an advanced solid tumor such as melanoma, head and neck, liver or kidney cancer. The CDR3 runs from the conserved cysteine through the conserved F or W. The order of the fields is D gene, J gene, V gene, clone size, CDR3 DNA, CDR3 protein. D genes are given only for firm matches. The listing skips clone size in some rows; elsewhere it reads once, few, many or a size class.

D: TRBD1; J: TRBJ2-7; V: TRBV7-2; size: -; DNA: TGTGCCAGCAGCTCAACCCGGGGCAGGGGGTACGAGCAGTACTTC; CDR3: CASSSTRGRGYEQYF
D: -; J: TRBJ2-1; V: TRBV30; size: -; DNA: TGTGCCTGGAGGTCCTTCCTAGGGGGGGGAAGCCGCAATGAGCAGTTCTTC; CDR3: CAWRSFLGGGSRNEQFF
D: -; J: TRBJ2-1; V: TRBV7-2; size: -; DNA: TGTGCCAGCAGCCTAGAGGAGCTGACGAAGTTTGATGAGCAGTTCTTC; CDR3: CASSLEELTKFDEQFF
D: -; J: TRBJ1-2; V: TRBV28; size: -; DNA: TGTGCCAGCACCCCTCAACGGGGGTATGGCTACACCTTC; CDR3: CASTPQRGYGYTF
D: TRBD1; J: TRBJ1-4; V: TRBV27; size: -; DNA: TGTGCCAGCAGTTATACCGGGACAGGGGGTGAAAAACTGTTTTTT; CDR3: CASSYTGTGGEKLFF
D: TRBD1; J: TRBJ2-7; V: TRBV5-6; size: -; DNA: TGTGCCAGCAGCTTGGGACAGGGTTTTTACGAGCAGTACTTC; CDR3: CASSLGQGFYEQYF
D: -; J: TRBJ1-1; V: TRBV11-3; size: -; DNA: TGTGCCAGCAGCCTCCTGGGAGGTGAAGCTTTCTTT; CDR3: CASSLLGGEAFF
D: TRBD1; J: TRBJ1-2; V: TRBV28; size: -; DNA: TGTGCCAGCAGTGAAGGACAGGAGTATGGCTACACCTTC; CDR3: CASSEGQEYGYTF
D: TRBD1; J: TRBJ1-5; V: TRBV12-5; size: once; DNA: TGTGCTAGTGGTTTGGGGACAGGGGTGCCCCAGCATTTT; CDR3: CASGLGTGVPQHF
D: -; J: TRBJ2-7; V: TRBV19; size: -; DNA: TGTGCCAGTGGTAAAGGGGACTACGAGCAGTACTTC; CDR3: CASGKGDYEQYF
D: -; J: TRBJ1-1; V: TRBV6-5; size: -; DNA: TGTGCCAGCAGTTACACGCCGGCGTCAGGGAGTGAAGCTTTCTTT; CDR3: CASSYTPASGSEAFF
D: -; J: TRBJ1-5; V: TRBV5-4; size: -; DNA: TGTGCCAGCAGCTTGATTAGGTCAGCCTACCATCAGCCCCAGCATTTT; CDR3: CASSLIRSAYHQPQHF
D: -; J: TRBJ1-1; V: TRBV5-6; size: -; DNA: TGTGCCAGCAGCTCCCGGGGCCCAGCCGCTGAAGCTTTCTTT; CDR3: CASSSRGPAAEAFF
D: -; J: TRBJ1-5; V: TRBV7-9; size: once; DNA: TGTGCCAGCAGCATGACGAGCAATCAGCCCCAGCATTTT; CDR3: CASSMTSNQPQHF
D: -; J: TRBJ2-6; V: TRBV11-2; size: -; DNA: TGTGCCAGCAGCCCCGCAGGGGCGACCAACGTCCTGACTTTC; CDR3: CASSPAGATNVLTF
D: -; J: TRBJ1-2; V: TRBV4-3; size: once; DNA: TGCGCCAGCAGCCAAACGTTGAACTATGGCTACACCTTC; CDR3: CASSQTLNYGYTF
D: -; J: TRBJ2-7; V: TRBV4-3; size: -; DNA: TGCGCCAGCAGCATGATGGGGGGCGCGGAGCAGTACTTC; CDR3: CASSMMGGAEQYF
D: TRBD1; J: TRBJ1-6; V: TRBV6-6; size: -; DNA: TGTGCCAGCAGTTACGGGCAGGGGGCCTATAATTCACCCCTCCACTTT; CDR3: CASSYGQGAYNSPLHF
D: TRBD2; J: TRBJ2-1; V: TRBV14; size: -; DNA: TGTGCCAGCAGCCTGGGGGGGACTAGCTCCAATGAGCAGTTCTTC; CDR3: CASSLGGTSSNEQFF
D: TRBD1; J: TRBJ1-1; V: TRBV18; size: -; DNA: TGTGCCAGCTCACCACCGGTCCCCAGGGGGTGGGACACTGAAGCTTTCTTT; CDR3: CASSPPVPRGWDTEAFF
D: -; J: TRBJ2-7; V: TRBV19; size: -; DNA: TGTGCCAGTAGTATAGATCTTCAGCGGGCACTTTACGAGCAGTACTTC; CDR3: CASSIDLQRALYEQYF
D: -; J: TRBJ1-6; V: TRBV6-6; size: -; DNA: TGTGCCAGCAGTTACTCAGGACCTCTGGGTTCACCCCTCCACTTT; CDR3: CASSYSGPLGSPLHF
D: TRBD1; J: TRBJ1-3; V: TRBV28; size: -; DNA: TGTGCCAGCAGTTTAGCAGGGGGCGCCGAAAACACCATATATTTT; CDR3: CASSLAGGAENTIYF
D: -; J: TRBJ1-4; V: TRBV30; size: once; DNA: TGTGCCTGCCTAGGGAGGGGTCGCCCTAATGAAAAACTGTTTTTT; CDR3: CACLGRGRPNEKLFF
D: -; J: TRBJ2-1; V: TRBV7-9; size: once; DNA: TGTGCCAGCAGCTTATCTACTGGGGCCAGACAGTTCTTC; CDR3: CASSLSTGARQFF